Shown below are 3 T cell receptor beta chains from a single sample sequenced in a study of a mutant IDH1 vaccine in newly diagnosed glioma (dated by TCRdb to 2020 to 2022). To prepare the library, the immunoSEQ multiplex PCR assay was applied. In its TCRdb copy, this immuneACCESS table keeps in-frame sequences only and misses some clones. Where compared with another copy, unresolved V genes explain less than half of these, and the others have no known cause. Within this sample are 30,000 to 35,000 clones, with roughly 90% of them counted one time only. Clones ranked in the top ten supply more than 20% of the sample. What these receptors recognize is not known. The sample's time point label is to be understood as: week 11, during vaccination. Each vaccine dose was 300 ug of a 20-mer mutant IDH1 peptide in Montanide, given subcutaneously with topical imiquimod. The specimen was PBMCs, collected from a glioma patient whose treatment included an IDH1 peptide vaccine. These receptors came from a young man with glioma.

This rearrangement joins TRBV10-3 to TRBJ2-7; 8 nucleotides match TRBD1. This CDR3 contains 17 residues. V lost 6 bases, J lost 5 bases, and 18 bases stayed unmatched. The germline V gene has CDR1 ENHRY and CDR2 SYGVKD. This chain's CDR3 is CAIRESTSGRGLDEQYF. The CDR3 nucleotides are TGTGCCATCAGGGAATCGACCTCGGGCAGGGGGCTGGACGAGCAGTACTTC.

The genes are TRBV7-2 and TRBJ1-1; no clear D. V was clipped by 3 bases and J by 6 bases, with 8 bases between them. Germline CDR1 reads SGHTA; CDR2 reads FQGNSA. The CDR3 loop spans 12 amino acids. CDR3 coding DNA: TGTGCCAGCAGCTTCGCAGCGCCTGAAGCTTTCTTT. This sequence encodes CASSFAAPEAFF.

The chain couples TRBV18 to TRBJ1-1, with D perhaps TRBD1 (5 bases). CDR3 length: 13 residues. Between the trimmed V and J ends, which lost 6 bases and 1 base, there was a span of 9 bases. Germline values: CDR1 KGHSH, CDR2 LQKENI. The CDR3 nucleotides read TGTGCCAGCTCGGCTGGACAGAACACTGAAGCTTTCTTT. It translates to CASSAGQNTEAFF.